This is a list of T cell receptor beta chains from one sample in a study of cytomegalovirus exposure and HLA in healthy donors. Profiled with immunoSEQ multiplex PCR; TCRdb holds only in-frame clones, not every one. The data contain about 260,000 clones, 80% to 95% of them seen just once; the ten biggest clones take up under 4%. The sequenced material came from PBMCs. These receptors all stem from a woman aged 25-40 years in good health and CMV-seronegative. Each CDR3 is given without its conserved first and last residue. Clone size is not always given. Where it is, it says once, few, many or a class for expanded clones.

V: TRBV27; size: -; J: TRBJ2-7; CDR3: ASSPRTPYTYEQY
V: TRBV29-1; size: -; J: TRBJ2-7; CDR3: SVEWTGRPYEQY
V: TRBV5-4; size: -; J: TRBJ2-2; CDR3: ASRSDRGPTPTQNTGELF
V: TRBV4-1; size: -; J: TRBJ1-5; CDR3: ASSTRQGNNQPQH
V: TRBV19; size: -; J: TRBJ2-5; CDR3: ASTPTSTLLETQY
V: TRBV29-1; size: once; J: TRBJ2-1; CDR3: STRGTGVVEQF
V: TRBV7-9; size: -; J: TRBJ1-4; CDR3: ASSLRDRGSEKLF
V: TRBV5-6; size: -; J: TRBJ1-2; CDR3: ASSTGAVNYGYT
V: TRBV9; size: -; J: TRBJ2-2; CDR3: ASSVSTQGQVIPGELF
V: TRBV7-3; size: -; J: TRBJ1-1; CDR3: ASSLTVNTEAF
V: TRBV19; size: -; J: TRBJ1-2; CDR3: ASSGLAEGYT
V: TRBV5-1; size: few; J: TRBJ2-7; CDR3: ASSVGQGARYEQY